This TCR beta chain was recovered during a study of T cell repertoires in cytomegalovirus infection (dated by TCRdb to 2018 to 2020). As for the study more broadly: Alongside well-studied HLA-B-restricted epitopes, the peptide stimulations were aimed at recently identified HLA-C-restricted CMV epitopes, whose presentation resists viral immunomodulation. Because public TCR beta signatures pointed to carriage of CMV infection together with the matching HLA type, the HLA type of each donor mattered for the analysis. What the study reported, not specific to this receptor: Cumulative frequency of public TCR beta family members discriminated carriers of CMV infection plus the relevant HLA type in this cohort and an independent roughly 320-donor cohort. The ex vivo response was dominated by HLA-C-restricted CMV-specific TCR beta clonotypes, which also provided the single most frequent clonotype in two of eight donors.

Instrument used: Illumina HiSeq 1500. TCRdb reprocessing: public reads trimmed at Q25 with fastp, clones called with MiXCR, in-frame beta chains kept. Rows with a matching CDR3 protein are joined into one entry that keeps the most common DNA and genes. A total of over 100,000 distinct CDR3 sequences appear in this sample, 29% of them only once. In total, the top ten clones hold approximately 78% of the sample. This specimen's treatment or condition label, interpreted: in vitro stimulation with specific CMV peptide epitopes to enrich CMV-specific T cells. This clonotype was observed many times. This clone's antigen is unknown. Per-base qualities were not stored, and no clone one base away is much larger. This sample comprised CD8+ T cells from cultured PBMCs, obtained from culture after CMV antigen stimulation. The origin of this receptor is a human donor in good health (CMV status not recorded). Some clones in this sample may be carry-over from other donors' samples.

The CDR3 reads as follows: CASSLEGRMNTEAFF. The DNA sequence is given as TGTGCCAGCAGCTTAGAAGGACGGATGAACACTGAAGCTTTCTTT. The chain employs TRBV7-8 and TRBJ1-1; the D gene lacks a confident call. Trimming costs V 1 base and J 0 bases, and their ends lie 9 bases apart. The CDR3, cysteine through phenylalanine, is 15 amino acids long. Only the CDR3 part of the read is kept: 45 bases, read in frame from the first base. CDR1 and CDR2, looked up from the germline V gene, are SGHVS and FQNEAQ.